The rows below give T cell receptor beta chains drawn from one sample of a study of spatial heterogeneity in lung cancer. TCRdb re-called the 5' RACE reads through MiXCR, storing one row per CDR3 protein. This table has more than 30,000 distinct CDR3 sequences, about 5.8% appearing once. Material: PBMCs, obtained at surgery. These receptors were taken from a male donor with early-stage non-small cell lung cancer. Both conserved end residues are part of each CDR3. D genes are given only for firm matches. Rows may omit the clone size; those that give it use once, few, many or a size class.

len	abundance	v_gene	d_gene	j_gene	CDR3nt	CDR3aa
14	once	TRBV9	-	TRBJ2-1	TGTGCCAGCAGCGTAGGGGGCTCCTACAATGAGCAGTTCTTC	CASSVGGSYNEQFF
17	few	TRBV12-3/TRBV12-4	-	TRBJ2-1	TGTGCCAGCAGGCCCGACGGGCTACGCTTCCCCTACAATGAGCAGTTCTTC	CASRPDGLRFPYNEQFF
10	-	TRBV6-2/TRBV6-3	-	TRBJ1-2	TGTGCCAGCAGGGACTATGGCTACACCTTC	CASRDYGYTF
19	few	TRBV6-5	TRBD2	TRBJ2-7	TGTGCCAGCAGTTACTCGATGATTAGCGGGGGGAGCCGATTCAACGAGCAGTACTTC	CASSYSMISGGSRFNEQYF
14	-	TRBV7-2	-	TRBJ1-1	TGTGCCAGCAGCTTGGGTGGCCTGAACACTGAAGCTTTCTTT	CASSLGGLNTEAFF
15	many	TRBV20-1	TRBD1	TRBJ1-6	TGCAGTGCTAGAGATCCCGGACAGGGATTATCACCCCTCCACTTT	CSARDPGQGLSPLHF
12	-	TRBV7-2	-	TRBJ2-7	TGTGCCAGCAGCTTAACCGACTACGAGCAGTACTTC	CASSLTDYEQYF
14	many	TRBV14	-	TRBJ1-4	TGTGCCAGCAGCCAAGTCGGCGGATTAGAAAAACTGTTTTTT	CASSQVGGLEKLFF
13	-	TRBV5-1	-	TRBJ1-2	TGCGCCAGCAGCACACAGGGATCCTATGGCTACACCTTC	CASSTQGSYGYTF
15	many	TRBV20-1	TRBD1	TRBJ1-5	TGCAGTGCTAGGCAGACAGGGCCGGGCAATCAGCCCCAGCATTTT	CSARQTGPGNQPQHF